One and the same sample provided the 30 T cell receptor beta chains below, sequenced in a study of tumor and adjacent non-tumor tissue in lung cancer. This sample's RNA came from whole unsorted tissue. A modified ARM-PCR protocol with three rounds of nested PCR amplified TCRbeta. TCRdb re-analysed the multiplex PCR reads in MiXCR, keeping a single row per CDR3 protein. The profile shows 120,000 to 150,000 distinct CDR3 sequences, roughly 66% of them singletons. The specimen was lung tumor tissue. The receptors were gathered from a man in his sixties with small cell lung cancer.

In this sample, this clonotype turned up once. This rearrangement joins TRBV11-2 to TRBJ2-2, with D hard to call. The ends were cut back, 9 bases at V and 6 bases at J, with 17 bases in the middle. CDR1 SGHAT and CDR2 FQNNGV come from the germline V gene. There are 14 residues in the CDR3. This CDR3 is CARSPLEAAGELFF. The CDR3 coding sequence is TGTGCCAGGAGCCCTCTCGAGGCCGCCGGGGAGCTGTTTTTT. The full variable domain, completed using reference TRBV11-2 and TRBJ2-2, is EAGVAQSPRYKIIEKRQSVAFWCNPISGHATLYWYQQILGQGPKLLIQFQNNGVVDDSQLPKDRFSAERLKGVDSTLKIQPAKLEDSAVYLCARSPLEAAGELFFGEGSRLTVL.

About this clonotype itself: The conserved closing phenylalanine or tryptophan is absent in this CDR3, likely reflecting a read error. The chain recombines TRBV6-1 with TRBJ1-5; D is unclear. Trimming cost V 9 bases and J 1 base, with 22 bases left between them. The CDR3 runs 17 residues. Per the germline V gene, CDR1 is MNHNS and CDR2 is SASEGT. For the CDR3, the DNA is TGTGCCAGAAGTTACTCGTTCGATGCGGGGAGCAATCAGCCCCAGCATTAT. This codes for CARSYSFDAGSNQPQHY.

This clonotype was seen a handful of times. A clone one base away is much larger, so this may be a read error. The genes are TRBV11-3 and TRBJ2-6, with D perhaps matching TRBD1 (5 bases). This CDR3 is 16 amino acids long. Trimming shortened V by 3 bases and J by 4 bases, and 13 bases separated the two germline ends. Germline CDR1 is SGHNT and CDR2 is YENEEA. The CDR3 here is CASSFQGQVGANVLTF. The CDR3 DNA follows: TGTGCCAGCAGCTTCCAGGGCCAAGTGGGGGCCAACGTCCTGACTTTC.

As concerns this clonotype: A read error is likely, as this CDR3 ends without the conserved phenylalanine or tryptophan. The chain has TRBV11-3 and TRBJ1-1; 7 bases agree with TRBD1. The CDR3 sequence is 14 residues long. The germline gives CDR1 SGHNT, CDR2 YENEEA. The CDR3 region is CASSFGQVNTGAFL. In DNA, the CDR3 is TGTGCCAGCAGCTTCGGACAGGTGAACACTGGAGCTTTCTTA.

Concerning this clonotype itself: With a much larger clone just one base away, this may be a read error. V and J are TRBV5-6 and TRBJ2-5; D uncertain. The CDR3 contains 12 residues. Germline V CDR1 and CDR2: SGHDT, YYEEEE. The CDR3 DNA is TGTGACAGCAGCTTGGTTAAGGAGACCCAGTACTTC. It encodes CDSSLVKETQYF.

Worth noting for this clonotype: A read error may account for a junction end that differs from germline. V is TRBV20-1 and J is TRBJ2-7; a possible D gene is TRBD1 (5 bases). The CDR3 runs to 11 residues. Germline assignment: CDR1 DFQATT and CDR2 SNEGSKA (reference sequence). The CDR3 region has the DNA TGCGGGGCCGCAGGCCGTGGCGAGCAATACTTC. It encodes CGAAGRGEQYF.

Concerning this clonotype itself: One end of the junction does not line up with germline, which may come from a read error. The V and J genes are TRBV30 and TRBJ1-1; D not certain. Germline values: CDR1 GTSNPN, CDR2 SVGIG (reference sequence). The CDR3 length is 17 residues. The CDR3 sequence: CAWSPQVRERRNTEVFF. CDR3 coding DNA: TGTGCCTGGAGCCCCCAGGTCAGAGAGAGGAGGAACACTGAAGTTTTCTTT.

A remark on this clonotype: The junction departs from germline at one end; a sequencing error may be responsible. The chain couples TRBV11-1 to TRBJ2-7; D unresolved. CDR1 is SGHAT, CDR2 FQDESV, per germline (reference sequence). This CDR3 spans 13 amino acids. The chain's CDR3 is CASSVTGRYDQYF. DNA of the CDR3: TGCGCCAGCAGCGTTACGGGCCGGTACGATCAGTACTTC.

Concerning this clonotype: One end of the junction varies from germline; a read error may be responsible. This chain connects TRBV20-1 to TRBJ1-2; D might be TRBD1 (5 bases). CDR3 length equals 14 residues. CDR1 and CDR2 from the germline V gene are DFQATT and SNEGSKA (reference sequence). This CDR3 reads CSAFSGRTNYGSTF. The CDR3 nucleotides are TGCAGTGCTTTTTCGGGACGGACCAACTATGGCTCCACCTTC.

Written as DNA, the CDR3 is TGTGCCAGCTCACACCTAGGCTACGAGCAGTACTTC. It specifies CASSHLGYEQYF. This chain joins TRBV18 and TRBJ2-7; unclear D gene. Germline V CDR1 and CDR2: KGHSH, LQKENI. The CDR3 contains 12 residues. Trimming shortened V by 4 bases and J by 3 bases, and 7 bases separated the two germline ends.

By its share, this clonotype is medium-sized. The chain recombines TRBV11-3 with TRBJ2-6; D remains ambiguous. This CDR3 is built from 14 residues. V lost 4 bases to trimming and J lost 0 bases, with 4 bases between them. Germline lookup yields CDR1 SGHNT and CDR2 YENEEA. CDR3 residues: CASSSRSGANVLTF. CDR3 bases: TGTGCCAGCAGCTCACGCTCTGGGGCCAACGTCCTGACTTTC. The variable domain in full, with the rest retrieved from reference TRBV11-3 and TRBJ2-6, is EAGVVQSPRYKIIEKKQPVAFWCNPISGHNTLYWYLQNLGQGPELLIRYENEEAVDDSQLPKDRFSAERLKGVDSTLKIQPAELGDSAVYLCASSSRSGANVLTFGAGSRLTVL.

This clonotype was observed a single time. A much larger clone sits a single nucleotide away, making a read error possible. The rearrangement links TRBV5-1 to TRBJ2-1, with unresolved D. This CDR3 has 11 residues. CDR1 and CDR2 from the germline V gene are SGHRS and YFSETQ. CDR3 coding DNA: TGCGACAGCAGCTTGAACAATGAGCAGTTCTTC. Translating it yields CDSSLNNEQFF.

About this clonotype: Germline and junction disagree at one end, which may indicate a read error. CDR3 sequence (DNA): TGTGCTAGCAGTTTATTTAGCGGGGGATACAATGAGCAGTTCTTC. Translated, it gives CASSLFSGGYNEQFF. J is TRBJ2-1 and V is TRBV12-3 or TRBV12-4; 9 bases are a match to TRBD2. The CDR3 has 15 residues.

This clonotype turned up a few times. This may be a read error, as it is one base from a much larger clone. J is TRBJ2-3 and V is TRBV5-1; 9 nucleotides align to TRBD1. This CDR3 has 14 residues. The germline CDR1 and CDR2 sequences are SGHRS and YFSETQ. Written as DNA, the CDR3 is TGCGCCAGCAGCGACGGGACAGGGTTTGATACGCGGTATTTT. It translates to CASSDGTGFDTRYF.

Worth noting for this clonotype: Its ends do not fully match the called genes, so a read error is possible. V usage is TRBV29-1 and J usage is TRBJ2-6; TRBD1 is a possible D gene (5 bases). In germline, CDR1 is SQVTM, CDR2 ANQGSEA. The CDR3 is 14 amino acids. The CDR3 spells CSVESLSGANVLIF. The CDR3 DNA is TGCAGCGTTGAGTCCTTGTCTGGGGCCAACGTCCTGATTTTC.

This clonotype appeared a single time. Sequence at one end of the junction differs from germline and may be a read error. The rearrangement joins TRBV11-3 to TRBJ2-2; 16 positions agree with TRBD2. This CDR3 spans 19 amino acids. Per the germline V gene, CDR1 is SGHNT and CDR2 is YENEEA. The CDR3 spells CVSSPRGLAGGPSYGEPFF. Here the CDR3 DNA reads TGTGTCAGCAGCCCGAGGGGACTAGCGGGAGGGCCCTCGTATGGGGAGCCGTTTTTT.

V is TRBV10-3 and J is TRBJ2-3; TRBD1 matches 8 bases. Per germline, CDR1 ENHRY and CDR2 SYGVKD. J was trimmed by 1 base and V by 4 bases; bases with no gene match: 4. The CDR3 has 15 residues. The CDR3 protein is CAISGSGQGTDTQYF. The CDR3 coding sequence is TGTGCCATCAGTGGATCGGGACAGGGCACAGATACGCAGTATTTT.

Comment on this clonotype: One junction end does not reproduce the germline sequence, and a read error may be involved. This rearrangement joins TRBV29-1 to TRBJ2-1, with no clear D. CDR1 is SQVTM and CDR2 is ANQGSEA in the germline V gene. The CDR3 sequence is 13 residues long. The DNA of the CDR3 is TGCAGCGACCTTCGACCCTCCTGCAATGAGCAGTTCTTC. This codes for CSDLRPSCNEQFF.

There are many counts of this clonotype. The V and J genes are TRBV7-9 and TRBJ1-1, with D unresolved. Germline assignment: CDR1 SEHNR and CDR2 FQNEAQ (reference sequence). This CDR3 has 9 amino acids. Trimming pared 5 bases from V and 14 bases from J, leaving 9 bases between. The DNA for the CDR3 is TGTGCCAGCAGCACCAAGTTCTTCTTT. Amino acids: CASSTKFFF.

CDR3: CASSRDRLDTGELFF. CDR3 coding DNA: TGTGCCAGTAGTCGGGACAGGCTGGACACCGGGGAGCTGTTTTTT. The gene calls are TRBV6-5 and TRBJ2-2; 8 nucleotides agree with TRBD1. Per germline, CDR1 MNHEY and CDR2 SVGAGI. CDR3 length: 15 residues. The ends lost 9 bases at V and 3 bases at J; junction bases unmatched: 9.

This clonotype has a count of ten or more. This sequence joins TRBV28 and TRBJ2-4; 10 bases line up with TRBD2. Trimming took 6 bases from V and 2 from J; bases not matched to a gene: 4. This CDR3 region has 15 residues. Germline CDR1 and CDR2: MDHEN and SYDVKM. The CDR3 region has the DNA TGTGCCAGCAGCCCTAGCGGGAGTACCAAAAACATTCAGTACTTC. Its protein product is CASSPSGSTKNIQYF.

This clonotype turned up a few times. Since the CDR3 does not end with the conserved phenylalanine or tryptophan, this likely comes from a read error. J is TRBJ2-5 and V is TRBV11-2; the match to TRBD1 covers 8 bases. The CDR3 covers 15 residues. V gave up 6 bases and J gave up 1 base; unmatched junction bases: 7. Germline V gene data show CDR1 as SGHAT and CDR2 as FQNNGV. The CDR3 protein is CASRRTGMGQETQYS. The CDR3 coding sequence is TGTGCCAGCAGAAGGACAGGGATGGGCCAAGAGACCCAGTACTCT.

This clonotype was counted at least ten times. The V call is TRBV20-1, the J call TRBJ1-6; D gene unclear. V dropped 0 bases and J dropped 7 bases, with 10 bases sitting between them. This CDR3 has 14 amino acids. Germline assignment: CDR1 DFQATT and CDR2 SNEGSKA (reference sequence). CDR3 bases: TGCAGTGCTAGAGACTTGAGAGCCAATTCACCCCTCCACTTT. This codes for CSARDLRANSPLHF.

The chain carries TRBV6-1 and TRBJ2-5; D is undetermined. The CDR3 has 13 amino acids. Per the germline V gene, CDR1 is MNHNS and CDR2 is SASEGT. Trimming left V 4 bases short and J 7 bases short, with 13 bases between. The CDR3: CASSVMRQRTQYF. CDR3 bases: TGTGCCAGCAGTGTTATGAGGCAACGGACCCAGTACTTC.

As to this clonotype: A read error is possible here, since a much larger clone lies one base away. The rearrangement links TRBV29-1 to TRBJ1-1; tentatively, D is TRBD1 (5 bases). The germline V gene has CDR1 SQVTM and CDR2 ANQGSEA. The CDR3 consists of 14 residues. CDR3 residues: CSVSGTAMNTEAIF. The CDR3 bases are TGCAGCGTTTCCGGGACGGCTATGAACACTGAAGCTATCTTT.

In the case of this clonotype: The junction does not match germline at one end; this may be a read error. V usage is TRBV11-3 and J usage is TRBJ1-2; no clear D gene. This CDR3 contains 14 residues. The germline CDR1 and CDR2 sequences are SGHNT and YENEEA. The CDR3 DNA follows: TGTGCCAGCAGCTTAATGCCGGGAAACTATTGTTACGCCTTC. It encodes CASSLMPGNYCYAF.

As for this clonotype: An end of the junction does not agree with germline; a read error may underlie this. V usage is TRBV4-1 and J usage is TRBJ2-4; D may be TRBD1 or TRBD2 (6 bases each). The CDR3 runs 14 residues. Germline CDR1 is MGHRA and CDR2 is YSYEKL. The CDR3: CASSQDARGGIRYF. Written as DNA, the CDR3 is TGCGCCAGCAGCCAAGACGCCAGGGGAGGTATTCGGTACTTC.

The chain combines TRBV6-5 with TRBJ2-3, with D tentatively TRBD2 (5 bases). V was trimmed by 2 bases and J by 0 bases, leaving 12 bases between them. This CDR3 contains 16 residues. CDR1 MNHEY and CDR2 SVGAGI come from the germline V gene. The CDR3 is CASSYGSSDSTDTQYF. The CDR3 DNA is TGTGCCAGCAGTTACGGTAGTAGCGACAGCACAGATACGCAGTATTTT.

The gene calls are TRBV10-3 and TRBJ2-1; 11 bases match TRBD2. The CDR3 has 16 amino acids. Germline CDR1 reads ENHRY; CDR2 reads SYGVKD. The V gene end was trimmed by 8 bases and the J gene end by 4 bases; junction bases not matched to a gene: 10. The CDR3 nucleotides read TGTGCCATCGGTCCTCATAGCGGGAGGGAATACAATGAGCAGTTCTTC. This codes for CAIGPHSGREYNEQFF.

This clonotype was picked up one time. The CDR3 DNA is TGCAGCGGCAACGGGATTAGCACTGAAGCTTTCTTT. It translates to CSGNGISTEAFF. V usage is TRBV29-1 and J usage is TRBJ1-1; no reliable D call. The CDR3 covers 12 residues. Trimming pared 7 bases from V and 4 bases from J, leaving 13 bases between. Looked up from germline, CDR1 is SQVTM and CDR2 is ANQGSEA.